The next 32 T cell receptor beta chains were all read from a single sample in a study of identical twins. TCRdb re-analysed the 5' RACE reads in MiXCR, keeping a single row per CDR3 protein. The sample lists about 220,000 distinct CDR3 sequences; 5% to 7% were seen once. The sample was also reused in another study, on T cells expressing NK-cell markers.

Sequencing was carried out using CD8+ T cells sorted from blood. These receptor sequences come from a woman aged 18-35 years in good health.

This clonotype occurred many times. The V gene is TRBV12-3 or TRBV12-4, the J gene TRBJ1-2; perhaps TRBD1 as D (5 bases). The CDR3 is 12 residues long. V gave up 1 base and J gave up 9 bases, with 9 bases separating them. The CDR3 region is CASSLGGDRYTF. For the CDR3, the DNA is TGTGCCAGCAGTTTAGGAGGGGATCGCTACACCTTC.

This clonotype came up a few times. The J gene is TRBJ2-1, the V gene TRBV7-9, with 9 positions matching TRBD2. V lost 4 bases, J lost 3 bases, and 7 bases stayed unmatched. The CDR3 is 16 amino acids. Germline assignment: CDR1 SEHNR and CDR2 FQNEAQ (reference sequence). The DNA for the CDR3 is TGTGCCAGCAGCTCCTCTAGCGGGACCAACTACAATGAGCAGTTCTTC. Translated, it gives CASSSSSGTNYNEQFF.

This clonotype was seen a few times. The chain employs TRBV11-2 and TRBJ2-3; 11 positions match TRBD2. V was clipped by 5 bases and J by 1 base; unmatched bases: 11. The CDR3 runs 18 residues. CDR1 is SGHAT, CDR2 FQNNGV, per germline. The DNA for the CDR3 is TGTGCCAGCAGCAACCCGGGACTAGCGGAGAGGGGCACAGATACGCAGTATTTT. Translated, it gives CASSNPGLAERGTDTQYF.

As regards this clonotype: Relative to the germline gene, one junction end is altered; a read error may explain this. V is TRBV2 and J is TRBJ2-1; a weak D match, TRBD2 (6 bases). Germline V gene data show CDR1 as SNHLY and CDR2 as FYNNEI. This CDR3 region has 18 residues. The CDR3 protein is CACSLTLTSSGGYNEQFF. CDR3 DNA sequence: TGTGCCTGCAGTTTAACCCTGACTAGTTCCGGAGGGTACAATGAGCAGTTCTTC.

This clonotype was detected ten times or more. The rearrangement joins TRBV6-5 to TRBJ1-1; no reliable D call. This CDR3 spans 11 amino acids. Looked up from germline, CDR1 is MNHEY and CDR2 is SVGAGI. The V and J ends lost 0 bases and 7 bases respectively, with 3 bases between them. The CDR3 DNA is TGTGCCAGCAGTTACTCGGGTGAAGCTTTCTTT. Its protein is CASSYSGEAFF.

The chain has TRBV20-1 and TRBJ2-5; tentatively, D is TRBD1 (6 bases). The germline V gene has CDR1 DFQATT and CDR2 SNEGSKA (reference sequence). The CDR3 consists of 15 residues. The V and J ends lost 4 bases and 3 bases respectively, with 18 bases between them. CDR3: CSATRQDESEETQYF. In DNA, the CDR3 is TGCAGTGCTACAAGACAGGATGAGTCGGAAGAGACCCAGTACTTC.

CDR3 in amino acids: CASSRRLAGSGTDTQYF. CDR3 sequence (DNA): TGTGCCAGCAGCCGCCGACTAGCGGGATCTGGCACAGATACGCAGTATTTT. V gene TRBV7-9 combines with J gene TRBJ2-3; 11 nucleotides align to TRBD2. The germline gives CDR1 SEHNR, CDR2 FQNEAQ (reference sequence). V trimming: 5 bases; J trimming: 1 base; junction bases outside the gene matches: 8. The CDR3 totals 17 residues.

This clonotype has a count of ten or more. The V and J genes are TRBV2 and TRBJ2-7; TRBD1 agrees at 10 bases. This CDR3 spans 16 amino acids. Losses at the gene ends were 5 bases for V and 9 bases for J; bases not matched to a gene: 16. Germline V gene data show CDR1 as SNHLY and CDR2 as FYNNEI. The CDR3 reads CASSSTPGQGSPWQYF. DNA of the CDR3: TGTGCCAGCAGTTCTACCCCGGGACAGGGGTCCCCATGGCAGTACTTC.

This clonotype has a count of ten or more. The chain couples TRBV5-1 to TRBJ2-7; 8 bases line up with TRBD1. Losses at the gene ends were 4 bases for V and 3 bases for J; bases not matched to a gene: 9. Per germline, CDR1 SGHRS and CDR2 YFSETQ. The CDR3 totals 15 residues. For the CDR3, the DNA is TGCGCCAGCAGCCCCACCCCAGGGGGCGTCTACGAGCAGTACTTC. As protein: CASSPTPGGVYEQYF.

This clonotype was counted a few times. The rearrangement links TRBV21-1 to TRBJ1-1. TRBV21-1 is a pseudogene. This CDR3 is 12 amino acids long. CDR3 in DNA: TGTGCCAGCAGCAAACCTCCCTCTGAAGCTTTCTTT. It codes for CASSKPPSEAFF.

This clonotype was seen a handful of times. J is TRBJ2-1 and V is TRBV28; 8 positions agree with TRBD2. CDR3 length: 16 amino acids. CDR1 and CDR2 (germline): MDHEN, SYDVKM. With 6 bases clipped from V and 0 bases from J, the junction kept 7 bases outside the gene matches. The CDR3 DNA reads TGTGCCAGCAGACTACTAGCGGCGAGCTCCTACAATGAGCAGTTCTTC. It translates to CASRLLAASSYNEQFF.

This chain connects TRBV6-1 to TRBJ2-7; no firm D call. V was cut by 1 base and J by 5 bases, with 6 bases left in between. The CDR3 is made up of 12 amino acids. In germline, CDR1 is MNHNS, CDR2 SASEGT. The CDR3 reads CASSEGSDEQYF. Here the CDR3 DNA reads TGTGCCAGCAGTGAAGGTTCGGACGAGCAGTACTTC.

In this sample, this clonotype turned up a few times. The chain uses TRBV24-1 and TRBJ2-1; D uncertain. CDR1 is KGHDR, CDR2 SFDVKD, per germline. The length of the CDR3 is 12 residues. V was pared by 3 bases and J by 8 bases, with 7 bases between. CDR3 protein: CATSDNRDEQFF. The CDR3 DNA is TGTGCCACCAGTGATAACCGGGATGAGCAGTTCTTC.

This clonotype has at least ten counts. V usage is TRBV12-3 or TRBV12-4 and J usage is TRBJ1-1, with D hard to call. With 8 bases removed from V and 5 bases from J, the gap between germline ends came to 9 bases. The CDR3 has 11 residues. CDR3 nucleotides: TGTGCCAGCGGCTTGGGGACTGAAGCTTTCTTT. It encodes CASGLGTEAFF.

V usage is TRBV29-1 and J usage is TRBJ2-3; D remains unclear. Germline CDR1 reads SQVTM; CDR2 reads ANQGSEA. Trimming cost V 3 bases and J 3 bases, with 19 bases left between them. The CDR3 runs 16 residues. The CDR3 sequence is CSVDGPIGEKTDTQYF. DNA of the CDR3: TGCAGCGTTGACGGTCCGATCGGCGAGAAGACAGATACGCAGTATTTT.

This clonotype was observed a few times. The chain combines TRBV9 with TRBJ2-2; perhaps TRBD1 as D (5 bases). Germline V gene sequence: CDR1 SGDLS, CDR2 YYNGEE. This CDR3 contains 14 residues. The V and J ends lost 0 bases and 6 bases respectively, with 9 bases between them. Here the CDR3 reads CASSVGGLAGELFF. For the CDR3, the DNA is TGTGCCAGCAGCGTAGGGGGCTTGGCCGGGGAGCTGTTTTTT.

This clonotype was detected only a few times. The rearrangement links TRBV6-2 or TRBV6-3 to TRBJ1-5, with D unresolved. Germline V CDR1 and CDR2: MNHEY, SVGEGT. Trimming pared 5 bases from V and 2 bases from J, leaving 16 bases between. The CDR3 covers 16 residues. The CDR3 region is CASSAKGGFGNQPQHF. Here the CDR3 DNA reads TGTGCCAGCAGTGCTAAGGGTGGTTTTGGCAATCAGCCCCAGCATTTT.

This clonotype was detected many times. V gene TRBV12-3 or TRBV12-4 combines with J gene TRBJ2-1, with TRBD2 matching over 9 bases. V lost 8 bases and J lost 6; bases outside the gene matches: 8. The CDR3 loop spans 14 amino acids. Here the CDR3 DNA reads TGTGCCAGCCTAAACAGAGCGGGAGGCAATGAGCAGTTCTTC. This gives the protein CASLNRAGGNEQFF.

This clonotype showed up many times. The V and J genes are TRBV3-1 and TRBJ1-5; D unresolved. The germline V gene has CDR1 LGHDT and CDR2 YNNKEL (reference sequence). With 0 bases removed from V and 6 bases from J, the gap between germline ends came to 6 bases. The CDR3 totals 13 residues. CDR3 in amino acids: CASSQERGQPQHF. CDR3 nucleotide sequence: TGTGCCAGCAGCCAAGAACGGGGTCAGCCCCAGCATTTT.

At least ten counts were recorded for this clonotype. The chain recombines TRBV15 with TRBJ2-1; D uncertain. With 9 bases removed from V and 9 bases from J, the gap between germline ends came to 12 bases. CDR1 LNHNV and CDR2 YYDKDF come from the germline V gene (reference sequence). The CDR3 is 11 residues long. CDR3 sequence (DNA): TGTGCCACAAGCGCCCTCACTGAGCAGTTCTTC. It specifies CATSALTEQFF.

This clonotype was seen only a few times. Germline is not matched at one junction end, which may reflect a read error. The V call is TRBV7-7, the J call TRBJ2-3, with D possibly TRBD1 on 6 matching bases. The CDR3 runs 16 residues. The germline V gene has CDR1 SSHAT and CDR2 FNYEAQ (reference sequence). The DNA of the CDR3 is TGTGCTAGCAGCCCTTCGACAGGTCTGAACACAGATACGCAGTATTTT. This encodes CASSPSTGLNTDTQYF. The whole variable domain, remainder taken from reference TRBV7-7 and TRBJ2-3, is GAGVSQSPRYKVTKRGQDVTLRCDPISSHATLYWYQQALGQGPEFLTYFNYEAQPDKSGLPSDRFSAERPEGSISTLTIQRTEQRDSAMYRCASSPSTGLNTDTQYFGPGTRLTVL.

In this sample, this clonotype turned up a few times. The chain combines TRBV27 with TRBJ1-1, with 7 nucleotides matching TRBD1. Germline V gives CDR1 MNHEY, CDR2 SMNVEV (reference sequence). This CDR3 has 13 residues. V was clipped by 6 bases and J by 3 bases; unmatched bases: 4. Here the CDR3 DNA reads TGTGCCAGCAGGCCCGGGACAGACACTGAAGCTTTCTTT. This encodes CASRPGTDTEAFF.

This clonotype was detected ten times or more. The gene calls are TRBV27 and TRBJ2-7, with TRBD1 matching 10 bases. The trim removed 6 bases at V and 10 bases at J, leaving 9 bases unmatched. The V gene's germline CDR1 is MNHEY and CDR2 SMNVEV (reference sequence). This CDR3 contains 13 residues. CDR3 nucleotides: TGTGCCAGCAGCCCCGGGACAGGGGCGTATCAGTACTTC. Translated, it gives CASSPGTGAYQYF.

This clonotype has only a few counts. V gene TRBV7-9 combines with J gene TRBJ1-4; D gene unclear. There are 17 residues in the CDR3. The V end was cut by 1 base, the J end by 4 bases, with 16 bases between. CDR1 and CDR2 from the germline V gene are SEHNR and FQNEAQ (reference sequence). The CDR3 nucleotides read TGTGCCAGCAGCTTAGGTCCCGGCCGGGGTATTAATGAAAAACTGTTTTTT. Amino acid sequence: CASSLGPGRGINEKLFF.

This chain connects TRBV12-5 to TRBJ2-3, with 7 positions matching TRBD2. Per germline, CDR1 LGHNT and CDR2 FRNRAP. The CDR3 consists of 14 residues. With V trimmed by 10 bases and J by 3 bases, 10 bases remained unmatched. The CDR3 loop reads CATGGGTVTDTQYF. The CDR3 DNA reads as TGTGCTACTGGGGGAGGGACGGTAACAGATACGCAGTATTTT.

The chain carries TRBV20-1 and TRBJ2-1; D is ambiguous. Germline CDR1 reads DFQATT; CDR2 reads SNEGSKA (reference sequence). The V gene lost 3 bases and the J gene lost 5 bases, with 14 bases spanning the gap. The CDR3 runs 14 residues. The CDR3 sequence: CSASPSSSDNEQFF. The CDR3 nucleotides read TGCAGTGCTAGTCCGAGTTCCAGCGACAATGAGCAGTTCTTC.

This clonotype was counted many times. The chain carries TRBV30 and TRBJ2-7; possibly TRBD2 for D (6 bases). The CDR3 runs 13 residues. V lost 1 base and J 5 bases, leaving 12 bases between the germline ends. The germline CDR1 and CDR2 sequences are GTSNPN and SVGIG (reference sequence). Here the CDR3 reads CAWSGGLVNEQYF. CDR3 bases: TGTGCCTGGAGTGGGGGACTGGTCAACGAGCAGTACTTC.

This clonotype was picked up a small number of times. The gene calls are TRBV20-1 and TRBJ2-1; D gene unclear. Trimming removed 3 bases from V and 0 bases from J, with 9 bases in between. Germline CDR1 and CDR2: DFQATT and SNEGSKA (reference sequence). This CDR3 has 14 amino acids. CDR3: CSASDGSSYNEQFF. The CDR3 DNA reads TGCAGTGCTAGCGATGGAAGCTCCTACAATGAGCAGTTCTTC.

The rearrangement joins TRBV27 to TRBJ1-1; D ambiguous. CDR3 length equals 14 residues. The germline CDR1 and CDR2 sequences are MNHEY and SMNVEV (reference sequence). V was cut by 2 bases and J by 1 base, with 8 bases left in between. The CDR3 protein is CASSLNGKNTEAFF. DNA of the CDR3: TGTGCCAGCAGTTTAAACGGAAAGAACACTGAAGCTTTCTTT.

This clonotype was seen repeatedly, ten times or more. The chain employs TRBV5-1 and TRBJ2-1, with D unclear. The germline V gene encodes CDR1 SGHRS and CDR2 YFSETQ. Trimming stripped 2 bases from V and 0 bases from J, with 12 bases between. The CDR3 covers 16 residues. CDR3 sequence reads: CASSFDFDSSYNEQFF. The CDR3 DNA sequence: TGCGCCAGCAGCTTTGATTTCGACTCCTCCTACAATGAGCAGTTCTTC.

In this sample, this clonotype turned up a few times. CDR3 nucleotide sequence: TGTGCCAGCAGTTTAGGCCTCGGCCTCTATGGCTACACCTTC. Residues: CASSLGLGLYGYTF. The chain uses TRBV27 and TRBJ1-2; D uncertain. Trimming cost V 2 bases and J 4 bases, with 11 bases left between them. Germline V gives CDR1 MNHEY, CDR2 SMNVEV (reference sequence). CDR3 length: 14 residues.

This clonotype was observed many times. The chain combines TRBV27 with TRBJ1-1, with D possibly TRBD1 on 5 matching bases. Between the trimmed V and J ends, which lost 1 base and 5 bases, there was a span of 8 bases. This CDR3 is 13 amino acids long. In germline, CDR1 is MNHEY, CDR2 SMNVEV (reference sequence). CDR3 nucleotide sequence: TGTGCCAGCAGTTTATTAAGGGGAACTGAAGCTTTCTTT. Its protein product is CASSLLRGTEAFF.